The rows below give T cell receptor beta chains drawn from one sample of a study of regulatory T cells in long-lasting Graves disease. Via MiXCR, TCRdb re-called the multiplex PCR reads, giving one row per CDR3 protein. The data contain about 620,000 distinct CDR3 sequences, 15% to 20% of them singletons. These data were also reused for a study on T cells in Graves' hyperthyroidism and ophthalmopathy.

The sample here was peripheral blood mononuclear cells (PBMCs), taken at new diagnosis, from a patient treated with antithyroid drugs. These receptors came from a woman aged 25-40 years with Graves disease. Each CDR3 is given with its conserved first and last residue. D genes are given only for firm matches. Size is stated for part of the rows, as once, few or many counts, or as a class when the clone is expanded.

J gene | clone size | V gene | D gene | CDR3 protein | CDR3 DNA
TRBJ1-1 | many | TRBV2 | . | CASSRLPPGPPMNTEAFF | TGTGCCAGCTCTCGTCTACCCCCGGGACCTCCGATGAACACTGAAGCTTTCTTT
TRBJ2-2 | many | TRBV12-3/TRBV12-4 | . | CASRIDGTGELFF | TGTGCCAGCAGGATAGATGGGACCGGGGAGCTGTTTTTT
TRBJ1-1 | few | TRBV6-1 | . | CASIRTVNTEAFF | TGTGCCAGCATTAGGACAGTGAACACTGAAGCTTTCTTT
TRBJ2-3 | few | TRBV6-2/TRBV6-3 | TRBD1 | CASRDSLSTDTQYF | TGTGCCAGCCGGGACAGCCTAAGCACAGATACGCAGTATTTT
TRBJ2-1 | many | TRBV11-1 | . | CASSLIGAGWQFF | TGTGCCAGCAGCTTAATCGGGGCAGGGTGGCAGTTCTTC
TRBJ1-1 | many | TRBV27 | . | CASRGFLRDTEAFF | TGTGCCAGCCGAGGCTTCCTTAGGGACACTGAAGCTTTCTTT
TRBJ1-1 | . | TRBV2 | . | CASSWEGYTEAFF | TGTGCCAGCAGTTGGGAAGGGTACACTGAAGCTTTCTTT
TRBJ1-1 | few | TRBV6-1 | . | CASRISGRGGTEAFF | TGTGCCAGCAGAATATCAGGGAGAGGGGGCACTGAAGCTTTCTTT
TRBJ1-1 | few | TRBV5-4 | . | CASSSNNKDTEAFF | TGTGCCAGCAGCTCTAATAACAAGGACACTGAAGCTTTCTTT
TRBJ1-2 | . | TRBV3-1 | . | CASSQDRAQDGNTF | TGTGCCAGCAGCCAAGACCGGGCTCAGGATGGCAACACCTTC
TRBJ2-1 | many | TRBV27 | TRBD1 | CASRRTGDSYNEQFF | TGTGCCAGCCGAAGGACAGGGGACTCCTACAATGAGCAGTTCTTC
TRBJ1-4 | few | TRBV29-1 | . | CSGRQRGDEKLFF | TGCAGCGGGAGACAGAGGGGCGACGAAAAACTGTTTTTT
TRBJ2-2 | many | TRBV28 | . | CASRPGGGELFF | TGTGCCAGCAGGCCCGGGGGCGGGGAGCTGTTTTTT
TRBJ2-7 | many | TRBV6-1 | TRBD2 | CASSEVAGTVSYEQYF | TGTGCCAGCAGTGAAGTAGCGGGGACCGTCTCCTACGAGCAGTACTTC
TRBJ1-2 | many | TRBV29-1 | . | CSVEERGDYGYTF | TGCAGCGTTGAAGAAAGGGGGGACTATGGCTACACCTTC
TRBJ1-1 | . | TRBV4-1 | TRBD1 | CASSVRQGEEAFF | TGCGCCAGCAGCGTACGACAGGGGGAGGAAGCTTTCTTT
TRBJ1-1 | many | TRBV7-9 | TRBD1 | CASSPQTGRGAEAFF | TGTGCCAGCAGCCCCCAGACAGGGAGGGGCGCTGAAGCTTTCTTT
TRBJ1-2 | few | TRBV6-2/TRBV6-3 | TRBD1 | CAGSYLRTGGNYGYTF | TGTGCCGGCAGTTACCTACGGACAGGGGGTAACTATGGCTACACCTTC
TRBJ2-1 | few | TRBV24-1 | . | CATSVAPGVGGQFF | TGTGCCACCAGTGTAGCCCCGGGGGTCGGAGGGCAGTTCTTC
TRBJ2-2 | . | TRBV6-2/TRBV6-3 | . | CASELTTTNTGELFF | TGTGCCAGCGAACTCACTACTACTAACACCGGGGAGCTGTTTTTT
TRBJ1-2 | . | TRBV11-2 | . | CASSFGTYNYGYTF | TGTGCCAGCAGCTTTGGGACCTATAACTATGGCTACACCTTC
TRBJ1-1 | many | TRBV7-8 | . | CASSLALLGEGVTEAFF | TGTGCCAGCAGCTTAGCGCTGTTAGGAGAAGGCGTAACTGAAGCTTTCTTT
TRBJ2-1 | . | TRBV7-9 | TRBD1 | CASSLAGTGNEQFF | TGTGCCAGCAGCTTAGCCGGGACAGGGAATGAGCAGTTCTTC
TRBJ2-7 | few | TRBV7-2 | TRBD2 | CASSLRTSGLEYDEQYF | TGTGCCAGCAGCCTCCGGACTAGCGGTCTGGAGTACGACGAGCAGTACTTC
TRBJ2-1 | many | TRBV27 | . | CASRPPGSYNEQFF | TGTGCCAGCAGGCCCCCGGGCTCCTACAATGAGCAGTTCTTC
TRBJ2-6 | . | TRBV18 | TRBD1 | CASSDTGAGANVLTF | TGTGCCAGCTCAGACACAGGGGCTGGGGCCAACGTCCTGACTTTC
TRBJ1-5 | . | TRBV30 | TRBD1 | CAWGTEGNQPQHF | TGTGCCTGGGGGACAGAAGGCAATCAGCCCCAGCATTTT
TRBJ2-2 | few | TRBV9 | . | CASSGLSTVNTGELFF | TGTGCCAGCAGCGGACTTTCGACGGTGAACACCGGGGAGCTGTTTTTT
TRBJ2-5 | . | TRBV9 | . | CASSALDSQETQYF | TGTGCCAGCAGCGCATTGGACAGCCAAGAGACCCAGTACTTC
TRBJ1-2 | many | TRBV3-1 | . | CASSQDSSGMGYTF | TGTGCCAGCAGCCAAGATTCCTCAGGGATGGGCTACACCTTC
TRBJ2-1 | . | TRBV29-1 | . | CSVESGLQSSYNEQFF | TGCAGCGTTGAAAGTGGGCTTCAGAGCTCCTACAATGAGCAGTTCTTC
TRBJ2-7 | many | TRBV12-3/TRBV12-4 | . | CASSFGGPTSYEQYF | TGTGCCAGCAGTTTTGGGGGACCCACCTCCTACGAGCAGTACTTC
TRBJ2-5 | . | TRBV7-9 | . | CASSSLANQETQYF | TGTGCCAGCAGCAGTCTAGCGAACCAAGAGACCCAGTACTTC
TRBJ2-3 | many | TRBV28 | . | CASSRTRSSTDTQYF | TGTGCCAGCAGTCGGACCCGTTCAAGCACAGATACGCAGTATTTT
TRBJ1-1 | many | TRBV18 | . | CASSQKGTVGNTEAFF | TGTGCCAGCTCACAAAAAGGGACTGTGGGGAACACTGAAGCTTTCTTT
TRBJ2-1 | . | TRBV5-4 | . | CASSFGGAPLQFF | TGTGCCAGCAGCTTCGGAGGGGCACCCCTGCAGTTCTTC
TRBJ2-1 | many | TRBV5-1 | . | CASSFILDYNEQFF | TGCGCCAGCAGCTTCATACTAGACTACAATGAGCAGTTCTTC
TRBJ1-6 | few | TRBV27 | . | CASSSLRQASSFLISSYNSPLHF | TGTGCCAGCAGTTCCCTGCGACAGGCATCCTCTTTTCTCATAAGCTCCTATAATTCACCCCTCCACTTT
TRBJ1-2 | few | TRBV5-1 | . | CASSAPQGWGYTF | TGCGCCAGCAGCGCCCCACAGGGCTGGGGCTACACCTTC
TRBJ2-7 | many | TRBV2 | . | CASSEALSEQYF | TGTGCCAGCAGTGAAGCTTTGAGCGAGCAGTACTTC